The 5 T cell receptor beta chains below were found in one sample sequenced in a study of early T cells in non-severe SARS-CoV-2 infection (dated by TCRdb to 2020 to 2023). The receptor library was made with 5' RACE. Sequencing used a NextSeq 500. TCRdb handled the public reads itself, with Q25 trimming in fastp and clone calling in MiXCR, and kept productive beta chains. Identical CDR3 protein sequences are pooled into one entry, listed with their most common genes and DNA. The sample yields tens of thousands of distinct CDR3 sequences; around 14% were counted once. The ten largest clones add up to roughly 8.3% of the sample. The sample consisted of whole blood. All receptors come from an adult who was a healthcare worker with PCR-confirmed SARS-CoV-2 infection or an uninfected control (not recorded which).

This chain joins TRBV28 and TRBJ2-4; no firm D call. CDR1 and CDR2 from the germline V gene are MDHEN and SYDVKM. V gave up 3 bases and J gave up 0 bases, with 12 bases separating them. The CDR3 has 16 residues. DNA for the CDR3: TGTGCCAGCAGTTTCGACCCCTTGACAGCCAAAAACATTCAGTACTTC. Protein sequence: CASSFDPLTAKNIQYF.

The V and J genes are TRBV7-9 and TRBJ2-2, with D unresolved. Germline CDR1 reads SEHNR; CDR2 reads FQNEAQ (reference sequence). The CDR3 consists of 15 residues. Between the trimmed V and J ends, which lost 1 base and 3 bases, there was a span of 9 bases. The chain's CDR3 is CASSLVWADTGELFF. The DNA of the CDR3 is TGTGCCAGCAGCTTAGTATGGGCAGACACCGGGGAGCTGTTTTTT.

The V gene is TRBV27, the J gene TRBJ2-7, with 9 bases identical to TRBD1. The trim removed 5 bases at V and 4 bases at J, leaving 6 bases unmatched. The CDR3 has 14 amino acids. The germline V gene encodes CDR1 MNHEY and CDR2 SMNVEV (reference sequence). The CDR3 here is CASSGRQGEYEQYF. In DNA, the CDR3 is TGTGCCAGCAGTGGTAGACAGGGGGAATACGAGCAGTACTTC.

The rearrangement uses TRBV19 and TRBJ2-7; possible D gene TRBD2, 6 bases. This CDR3 region has 15 residues. The V end lost 1 base, the J end lost 6 bases, and 16 bases lay between the germline ends. The V gene's germline CDR1 is LNHDA and CDR2 SQIVND (reference sequence). The CDR3 protein is CASSIVSAGPGEQYF. Here the CDR3 DNA reads TGTGCCAGTAGTATAGTTTCGGCGGGACCAGGCGAGCAGTACTTC.

The chain combines TRBV5-5 with TRBJ2-7; D might be TRBD2 (6 bases). There are 17 residues in the CDR3. Trimming shortened V by 5 bases and J by 0 bases, and 21 bases separated the two germline ends. Germline V lookup: CDR1 SGHKS, CDR2 YYEKEE (reference sequence). DNA for the CDR3: TGTGCCAGCAGTTCCCAACGACTAGGCGTTGCCTCCTACGAGCAGTACTTC. Residues: CASSSQRLGVASYEQYF.